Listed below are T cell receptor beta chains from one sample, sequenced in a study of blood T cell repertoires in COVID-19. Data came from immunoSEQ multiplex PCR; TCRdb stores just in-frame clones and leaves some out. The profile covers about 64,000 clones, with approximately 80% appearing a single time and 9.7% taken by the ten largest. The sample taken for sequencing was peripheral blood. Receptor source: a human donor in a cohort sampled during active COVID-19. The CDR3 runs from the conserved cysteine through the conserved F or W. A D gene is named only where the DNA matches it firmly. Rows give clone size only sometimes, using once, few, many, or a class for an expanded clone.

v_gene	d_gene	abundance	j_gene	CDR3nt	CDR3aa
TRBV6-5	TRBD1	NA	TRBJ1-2	TGTGCCAGCAGTTACACCGGGACAGTCCTTAACTATGGCTACACCTTC	CASSYTGTVLNYGYTF
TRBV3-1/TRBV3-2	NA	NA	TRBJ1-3	TGTGCCAGCAGCCTCGCGGACACCATATATTTT	CASSLADTIYF
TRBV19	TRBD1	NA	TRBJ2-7	TGTGCCACTGAACCGGGACAGGGCTACGAGCAGTACTTC	CATEPGQGYEQYF
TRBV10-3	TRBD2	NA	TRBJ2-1	TGTGCCATCAGTGCGCTAGCGGGATCCTACAATGAGCAGTTCTTC	CAISALAGSYNEQFF
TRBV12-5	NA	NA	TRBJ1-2	TGTGCTAGTGGGTTAGGCACCCCGACAGTCGGCGTTTGGGGCTACACCTTC	CASGLGTPTVGVWGYTF
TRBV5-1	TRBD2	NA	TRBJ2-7	TGCGCCAGCAGCCGGGGACTAGCTGAGACCTACGAGCAGTACTTC	CASSRGLAETYEQYF
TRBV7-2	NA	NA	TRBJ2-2	TGTGCCAGCAGCCTCAGCCCGGGAGGGGGCGCCGGGGAGCTGTTTTTT	CASSLSPGGGAGELFF
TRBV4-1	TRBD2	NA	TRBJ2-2	TGCGCCAGCACCCAGAGCGGGATGCCCACCGGGGAGCTGTTTTTT	CASTQSGMPTGELFF
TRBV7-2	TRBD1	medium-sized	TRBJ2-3	TGTGCCAGCAGCTTAGGGACAGGGGCCCGGGATACGCAGTATTTT	CASSLGTGARDTQYF
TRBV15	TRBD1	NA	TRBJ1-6	TGTGCCACCAGCACAGGGGGCGGGGATTCACCCCTCCACTTT	CATSTGGGDSPLHF
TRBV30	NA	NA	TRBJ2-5	TGTGCCTGGAGTTACCAGGGGCCGGGAACCCAGTACTTC	CAWSYQGPGTQYF
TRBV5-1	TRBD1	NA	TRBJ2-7	TGCGCCAGCAGCATCCGGGACAGGGTTTACGAGCAGTACTTC	CASSIRDRVYEQYF
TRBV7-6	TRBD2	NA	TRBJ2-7	TGTGCCAGCAGCGGGGGACTAGCGGATTACTACGAGCAGTACTTC	CASSGGLADYYEQYF
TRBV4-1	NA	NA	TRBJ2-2	TGCGCCAGCAGCCACCATAGCGGACCGAACACCGGGGAGCTGTTTTTT	CASSHHSGPNTGELFF
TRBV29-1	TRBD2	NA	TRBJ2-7	TGCAGCGCCCGGACTAGCGAAGACGAGCAGTACTTC	CSARTSEDEQYF
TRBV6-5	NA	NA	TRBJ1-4	TGTGCCAGCAGCCTCCGAGGGAGTGGTGAAAAACTGTTTTTT	CASSLRGSGEKLFF
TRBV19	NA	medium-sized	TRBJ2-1	TGTGCCAGTAGTGAGACAGTCTACAATGAGCAGTTCTTC	CASSETVYNEQFF
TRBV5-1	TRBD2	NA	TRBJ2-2	TGCGCCAGCAGCTTGGGACTAGCGGATCCCGCGAACACCGGGGAGCTGTTTTTT	CASSLGLADPANTGELFF
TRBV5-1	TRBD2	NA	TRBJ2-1	TGCGCCAGCAGCTTGGTGGGAGGGGATGAGCAGTTCTTC	CASSLVGGDEQFF
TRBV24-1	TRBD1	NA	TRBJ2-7	TGTGCCACCTCTTCCGGGACAGGCATCGACGAGCAGTACTTC	CATSSGTGIDEQYF
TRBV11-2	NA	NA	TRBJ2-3	TGTGCCAGCAGCTTAGGGCCGGGAGATACGCAGTATTTT	CASSLGPGDTQYF
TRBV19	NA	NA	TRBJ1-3	TGTGCCAGTCTTGGACCAGCGGGGGGAAACACCATATATTTT	CASLGPAGGNTIYF
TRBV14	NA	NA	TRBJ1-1	TGTGCCAGCAGCCACCTAACTTGGAACACTGAAGCTTTCTTT	CASSHLTWNTEAFF
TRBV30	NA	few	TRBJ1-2	TGTGCCTGGAGCCTGCTAGGCTCGCAGAACTATGGCTACACCTTC	CAWSLLGSQNYGYTF
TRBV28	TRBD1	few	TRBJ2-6	TGTGCCAGCCAACGGGACAGGGGGCCCGGGGCCAACGTCCTGACTTTC	CASQRDRGPGANVLTF
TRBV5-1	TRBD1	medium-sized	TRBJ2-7	TGCGCCAGCAGCTTGGAGACAGGGGCTCTTCAGTACGAGCAGTACTTC	CASSLETGALQYEQYF
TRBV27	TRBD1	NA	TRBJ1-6	TGTGCCAGCAGTGCCAGACAGGGTAATAATTCACCCCTCCACTTT	CASSARQGNNSPLHF
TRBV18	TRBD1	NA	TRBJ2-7	TGTGCCAGCTCCCGCGGACAGGGGGAGGGGGAGCAGTACTTC	CASSRGQGEGEQYF
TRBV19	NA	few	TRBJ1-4	TGTGCCAGTACACCCGGACTGAGGACCGATGAAAAACTGTTTTTT	CASTPGLRTDEKLFF
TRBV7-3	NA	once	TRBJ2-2	TGTGCCAGCAGCCTCCACGCCCGGGGGAACACCGGGGAGCTGTTTTTT	CASSLHARGNTGELFF
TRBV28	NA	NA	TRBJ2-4	TGTGCCAGCAGTTCCCCGGGCAAAAACATTCAGTACTTC	CASSSPGKNIQYF
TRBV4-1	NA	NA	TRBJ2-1	TGCGCCAGCAGCCGTCAGGGTTACAATGAGCAGTTCTTC	CASSRQGYNEQFF
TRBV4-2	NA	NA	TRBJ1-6	TGTGCCAGCAGCCAAGACAGGGGCTTAAATTCACCCCTCCACTTT	CASSQDRGLNSPLHF
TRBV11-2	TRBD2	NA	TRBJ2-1	TGTGCCAGCAGCTTAGATAGGGGGGTTAGCGGGAGGGCCTCCTACAATGAGCAGTTCTTC	CASSLDRGVSGRASYNEQFF
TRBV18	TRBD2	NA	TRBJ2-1	TGTGCCAGCTCACCTACTAGCGGGTACTACAATGAGCAGTTCTTC	CASSPTSGYYNEQFF
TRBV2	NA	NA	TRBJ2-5	TGTGCCAGCAAGGCGGGGTCGGCCCAGGAGACCCAGTACTTC	CASKAGSAQETQYF
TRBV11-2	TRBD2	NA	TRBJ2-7	TGTGCCAGCAGGAACCCTGGCGGGAGGAGCTCCTACGAGCAGTACTTC	CASRNPGGRSSYEQYF
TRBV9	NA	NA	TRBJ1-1	TGTGCCAGCAGCGTAAGTCCAGGGGTTCAGGGCACTGAAGCTTTCTTT	CASSVSPGVQGTEAFF
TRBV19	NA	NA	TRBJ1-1	TGTGCCAGTCAGGGGTACACTGAAGCTTTCTTT	CASQGYTEAFF
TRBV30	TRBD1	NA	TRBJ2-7	TGTGCCTGGAGTGTAGGGGGCCCCTACGAGCAGTACTTC	CAWSVGGPYEQYF
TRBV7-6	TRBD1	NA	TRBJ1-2	TGTGCCAGCAGCTTAGCCCCGGTCGGACAGGGGCCTTCTTATGGCTACACCTTC	CASSLAPVGQGPSYGYTF
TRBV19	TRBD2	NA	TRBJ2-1	TGTGCCAGTAGTACGGAGCGGGGGGCCTACAATGAGCAGTTCTTC	CASSTERGAYNEQFF
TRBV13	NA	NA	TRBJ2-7	TGTGCCAGCAGCCGGACGGGGGCGGGAGCCCCAGGCGAGCAGTACTTC	CASSRTGAGAPGEQYF
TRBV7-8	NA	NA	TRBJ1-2	TGTGCCAGCAGCTTAAGGGAGACGGCGTATGGCTACACCTTC	CASSLRETAYGYTF
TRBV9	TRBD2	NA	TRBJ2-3	TGTGCCAGCAGCCCCCCCGGACTAGCGGGCACAGATACGCAGTATTTT	CASSPPGLAGTDTQYF
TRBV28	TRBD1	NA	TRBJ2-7	TGTGCCAGCAGTTCCTTGGACAGGGGTGGGAACGAGCAGTACTTC	CASSSLDRGGNEQYF
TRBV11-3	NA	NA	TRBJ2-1	TGTGCCAGCAGCACGCCCCTAGACAATGAGCAGTTCTTC	CASSTPLDNEQFF
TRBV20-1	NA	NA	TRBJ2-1	TGCAGTGCCCCCCGAGCGGATGAGCAGTTCTTC	CSAPRADEQFF